This TCR beta chain was recorded in a study of T cells in tuberculosis. Sorting used thawed, overnight-rested PBMC stained with anti-CD3, a viability dye and GMM-loaded CD1B tetramer. CD1B tetramers were loaded with Rhodococcus equi-derived C32 glucose monomycolate. V lost 6 bases and J 3 bases, leaving 11 bases between the germline ends. CDR1 and CDR2 from the germline V gene are MNHEY and SMNVEV (reference sequence). This CDR3 has 13 residues. The table came from immunoSEQ multiplex PCR; TCRdb's copy has only in-frame clones and leaves some out. The profile shows 85,000 to 90,000 clones, more than 75% of them singletons.

This chain joins TRBV27 and TRBJ1-2; unclear D gene. This TCR was sampled from an adult woman with latent tuberculosis. Input material: CD1b-GMM tetramer-negative cells sorted from PBMCs. The DNA of the CDR3 is TGTGCCAGCAGCTTCAACCGAGACTATGGCTACACCTTC. It is translated as CASSFNRDYGYTF.